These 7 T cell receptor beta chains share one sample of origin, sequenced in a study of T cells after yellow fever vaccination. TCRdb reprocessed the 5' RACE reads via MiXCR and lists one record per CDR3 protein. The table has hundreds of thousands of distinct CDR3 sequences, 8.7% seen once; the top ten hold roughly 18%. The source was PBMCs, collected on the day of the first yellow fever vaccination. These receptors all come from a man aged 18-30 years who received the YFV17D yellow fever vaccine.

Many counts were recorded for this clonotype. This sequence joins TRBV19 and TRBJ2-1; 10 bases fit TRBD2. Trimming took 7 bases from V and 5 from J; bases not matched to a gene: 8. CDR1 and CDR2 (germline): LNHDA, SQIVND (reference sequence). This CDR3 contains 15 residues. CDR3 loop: CASKLVAGGDNEQFF. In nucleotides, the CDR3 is TGTGCCAGTAAATTAGTAGCGGGGGGTGACAATGAGCAGTTCTTC.

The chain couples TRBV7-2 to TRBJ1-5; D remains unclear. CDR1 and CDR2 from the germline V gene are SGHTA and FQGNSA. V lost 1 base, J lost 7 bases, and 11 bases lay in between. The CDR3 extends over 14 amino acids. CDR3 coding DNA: TGTGCCAGCAGCTTAGATCGGCTTGGGCAGCCCCAGCATTTT. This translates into CASSLDRLGQPQHF.

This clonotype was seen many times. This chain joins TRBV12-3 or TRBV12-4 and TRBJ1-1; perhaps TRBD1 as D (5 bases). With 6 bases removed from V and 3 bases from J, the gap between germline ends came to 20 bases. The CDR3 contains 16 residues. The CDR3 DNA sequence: TGTGCCAGCAGCCAATTGCTAATCGGGGGACACACTGAAGCTTTCTTT. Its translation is CASSQLLIGGHTEAFF.

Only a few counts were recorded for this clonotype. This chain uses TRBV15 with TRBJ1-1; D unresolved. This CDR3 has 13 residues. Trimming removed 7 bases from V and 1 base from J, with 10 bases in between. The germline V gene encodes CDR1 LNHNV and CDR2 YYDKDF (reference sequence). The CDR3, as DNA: TGTGCCACCACGGGAGGGTCGAACACTGAAGCTTTCTTT. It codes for CATTGGSNTEAFF.

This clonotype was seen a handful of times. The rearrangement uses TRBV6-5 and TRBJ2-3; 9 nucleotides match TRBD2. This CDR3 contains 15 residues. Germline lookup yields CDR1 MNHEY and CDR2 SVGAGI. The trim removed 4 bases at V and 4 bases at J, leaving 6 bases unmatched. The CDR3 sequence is CASSSRGGAADTQYF. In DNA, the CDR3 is TGTGCCAGCAGTTCTCGCGGGGGGGCTGCAGATACGCAGTATTTT.

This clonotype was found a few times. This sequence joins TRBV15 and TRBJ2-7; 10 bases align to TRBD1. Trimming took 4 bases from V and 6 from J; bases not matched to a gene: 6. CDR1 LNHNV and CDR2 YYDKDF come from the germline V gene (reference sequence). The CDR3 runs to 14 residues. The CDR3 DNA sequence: TGTGCCACCAGCAAGGAGACAGGGGGCGGCGAGCAGTACGTC. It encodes CATSKETGGGEQYV.

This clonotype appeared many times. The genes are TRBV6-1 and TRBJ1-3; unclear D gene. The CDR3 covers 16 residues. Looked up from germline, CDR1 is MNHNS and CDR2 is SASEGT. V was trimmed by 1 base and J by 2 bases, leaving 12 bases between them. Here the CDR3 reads CASSEGHLGTGNTIYF. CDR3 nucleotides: TGTGCCAGCAGTGAAGGGCATCTCGGGACTGGAAACACCATATATTTT.